These T cell receptor beta chains were read from a single sample in a study of cytomegalovirus exposure and HLA in healthy donors. Sequencing was performed with immunoSEQ multiplex PCR; in TCRdb, only in-frame clones are kept and a portion is missing. Of approximately 200,000 clones in the sample, roughly 88% were seen once. Sequences were obtained from PBMCs. These receptors came from a woman in her late teens or twenties in good health and CMV-seronegative. Both conserved end residues are part of each CDR3. Fields, in order: D gene, J gene, V gene, clone size, CDR3 DNA, CDR3 protein. A D gene is named only where the DNA matches it firmly. Rows give clone size only sometimes, using once, few, many, or a class for an expanded clone.

d_gene: NA; j_gene: TRBJ2-7; v_gene: TRBV6-5; abundance: NA; CDR3nt: TGTGCCAGCAGTTACACAGGGTTTAACGAGCAGTACTTC; CDR3aa: CASSYTGFNEQYF
d_gene: NA; j_gene: TRBJ1-3; v_gene: TRBV11-3; abundance: NA; CDR3nt: TGTGCCAGCAGCTTCGGCTCTGGAAACACCATATATTTT; CDR3aa: CASSFGSGNTIYF
d_gene: NA; j_gene: TRBJ2-7; v_gene: TRBV6-1; abundance: NA; CDR3nt: TGTGCCAGCAGTGACGCTCAGCGAGGCAACGAGCAGTACTTC; CDR3aa: CASSDAQRGNEQYF
d_gene: TRBD1; j_gene: TRBJ1-1; v_gene: TRBV25-1; abundance: NA; CDR3nt: TGTGCCAGCAGTGACCGGACAGGGGGCGCGAACACTGAAGCTTTCTTT; CDR3aa: CASSDRTGGANTEAFF
d_gene: NA; j_gene: TRBJ1-1; v_gene: TRBV15; abundance: NA; CDR3nt: TGTGCCACCAGCAGAGCGGGGGATGGGACTGAAGCTTTCTTT; CDR3aa: CATSRAGDGTEAFF
d_gene: NA; j_gene: TRBJ2-2; v_gene: TRBV11-2; abundance: NA; CDR3nt: TGTGCCAGCCGCTCCTCTCGCACCGGGGAGCTGTTTTTT; CDR3aa: CASRSSRTGELFF
d_gene: NA; j_gene: TRBJ1-2; v_gene: TRBV6-1; abundance: NA; CDR3nt: TGTGCCAGCAGTGATTCGCCGGTGTCGGGGATCTTCTATGGCTACACCTTC; CDR3aa: CASSDSPVSGIFYGYTF
d_gene: TRBD2; j_gene: TRBJ2-1; v_gene: TRBV5-1; abundance: NA; CDR3nt: TGCGCCAGCAGCTTGGGAGGGACTAGCGGGAAATATGAGCAGTTCTTC; CDR3aa: CASSLGGTSGKYEQFF
d_gene: TRBD2; j_gene: TRBJ2-5; v_gene: TRBV13; abundance: once; CDR3nt: TGTGCCAGCAGCTTAGCGGGGGGTGGAGAGACCCAGTACTTC; CDR3aa: CASSLAGGGETQYF
d_gene: TRBD2; j_gene: TRBJ2-1; v_gene: TRBV7-3; abundance: NA; CDR3nt: TGTGCCAGCAGCTTAAGGGGTAGCGGGGATGAGCAGTTCTTC; CDR3aa: CASSLRGSGDEQFF
d_gene: TRBD1; j_gene: TRBJ1-2; v_gene: TRBV9; abundance: NA; CDR3nt: TGTGCCAGCAGCGCCGGGACAGGGGGGAACTATGGCTACACCTTC; CDR3aa: CASSAGTGGNYGYTF
d_gene: NA; j_gene: TRBJ2-1; v_gene: TRBV30; abundance: once; CDR3nt: TGTGCCTGGAGACAGGGCTCCTACAATGAGCAGTTCTTC; CDR3aa: CAWRQGSYNEQFF
d_gene: TRBD1; j_gene: TRBJ1-5; v_gene: TRBV10-3; abundance: NA; CDR3nt: TGTGCCATCAGTGCGGGACAGGGGGATCAGCCCCAGCATTTT; CDR3aa: CAISAGQGDQPQHF
d_gene: TRBD1; j_gene: TRBJ2-3; v_gene: TRBV18; abundance: NA; CDR3nt: TGTGCCAGCTCGCCGACAGGGATTGGCACAGATACGCAGTATTTT; CDR3aa: CASSPTGIGTDTQYF
d_gene: NA; j_gene: TRBJ2-7; v_gene: TRBV6-1; abundance: NA; CDR3nt: TGTGCCAGCAGTCTGACAGTTCGCGACGAGCAGTACTTC; CDR3aa: CASSLTVRDEQYF
d_gene: TRBD2; j_gene: TRBJ2-1; v_gene: TRBV30; abundance: NA; CDR3nt: TGTGCCTGGAGGGGGGGGCTAGCGGGAGCTAATGAGCAGTTCTTC; CDR3aa: CAWRGGLAGANEQFF
d_gene: TRBD1; j_gene: TRBJ1-1; v_gene: TRBV18; abundance: NA; CDR3nt: TGTGCCAGCTCACCACTTGACACCCAGGGGGCATCTGAAGCTTTCTTT; CDR3aa: CASSPLDTQGASEAFF
d_gene: NA; j_gene: TRBJ2-1; v_gene: TRBV19; abundance: NA; CDR3nt: TGTGCCAGTAGTCTCGGGGGTAATGAGCAGTTCTTC; CDR3aa: CASSLGGNEQFF
d_gene: TRBD1; j_gene: TRBJ2-7; v_gene: TRBV19; abundance: NA; CDR3nt: TGTGCCACTAGAGGGACAGCCTACGAGCAGTACTTC; CDR3aa: CATRGTAYEQYF
d_gene: TRBD1; j_gene: TRBJ2-3; v_gene: TRBV6-5; abundance: NA; CDR3nt: TGTGCCAGCGGGTCCGGGACAGGGTCAGATACGCAGTATTTT; CDR3aa: CASGSGTGSDTQYF
d_gene: NA; j_gene: TRBJ2-5; v_gene: TRBV18; abundance: NA; CDR3nt: TGTGCCAGCTCACCAAGGGGGTACCAAGAGACCCAGTACTTC; CDR3aa: CASSPRGYQETQYF
d_gene: TRBD1; j_gene: TRBJ2-1; v_gene: TRBV27; abundance: NA; CDR3nt: TGTGCCAGCAGTGGGCTGGGACAGGGTATCTACAATGAGCAGTTCTTC; CDR3aa: CASSGLGQGIYNEQFF
d_gene: NA; j_gene: TRBJ2-3; v_gene: TRBV19; abundance: NA; CDR3nt: TGTGCCAGTGACAACGCAGATACGCAGTATTTT; CDR3aa: CASDNADTQYF
d_gene: TRBD1; j_gene: TRBJ2-2; v_gene: TRBV2; abundance: NA; CDR3nt: TGTGCCAGCAGTAAAGGGGACAGTGGGGAGCTGTTTTTT; CDR3aa: CASSKGDSGELFF
d_gene: TRBD2; j_gene: TRBJ2-5; v_gene: TRBV18; abundance: NA; CDR3nt: TGTGCCAGCTCCCCCAGACTAGCGTCGATCCATCAAGAGACCCAGTACTTC; CDR3aa: CASSPRLASIHQETQYF
d_gene: TRBD1; j_gene: TRBJ2-3; v_gene: TRBV28; abundance: once; CDR3nt: TGTGCCAGCAGTTGGACAGGGAACCCAGATACGCAGTATTTT; CDR3aa: CASSWTGNPDTQYF
d_gene: NA; j_gene: TRBJ2-7; v_gene: TRBV2; abundance: few; CDR3nt: TGTGCCAGCAGTGATCTGGCAGGGGTTAGGGACGAGCAGTACTTC; CDR3aa: CASSDLAGVRDEQYF
d_gene: TRBD2; j_gene: TRBJ2-7; v_gene: TRBV7-6; abundance: NA; CDR3nt: TGTGCCACCTCTTTAGCGGGAGGGACCTACGAGCAGTACTTC; CDR3aa: CATSLAGGTYEQYF
d_gene: TRBD2; j_gene: TRBJ2-1; v_gene: TRBV29-1; abundance: NA; CDR3nt: TGCAGCGTTGTCCGGGTCCTAGCGGGAGAGGTAAATGAGCAGTTCTTC; CDR3aa: CSVVRVLAGEVNEQFF
d_gene: TRBD1; j_gene: TRBJ2-3; v_gene: TRBV2; abundance: few; CDR3nt: TGTGCCAGCAGTGACTGGACAGGGGGATCACTGAGCACAGATACGCAGTATTTT; CDR3aa: CASSDWTGGSLSTDTQYF
d_gene: TRBD2; j_gene: TRBJ2-7; v_gene: TRBV30; abundance: once; CDR3nt: TGTGCCCGGAGTGGAACTAGCGCATACTACGAGCAGTACTTC; CDR3aa: CARSGTSAYYEQYF
d_gene: NA; j_gene: TRBJ1-4; v_gene: TRBV7-9; abundance: once; CDR3nt: TGTGCCAGCAGCTGGACAGTCTCCAATGAAAAACTGTTTTTT; CDR3aa: CASSWTVSNEKLFF
d_gene: TRBD2; j_gene: TRBJ2-7; v_gene: TRBV2; abundance: NA; CDR3nt: TGTGCCAGCAGTAACGGGGGGACCTACGAGCAGTACTTC; CDR3aa: CASSNGGTYEQYF
d_gene: NA; j_gene: TRBJ1-4; v_gene: TRBV29-1; abundance: NA; CDR3nt: TGCAGCGTTGGCCAGGTTAATGAAAAACTGTTTTTT; CDR3aa: CSVGQVNEKLFF
d_gene: NA; j_gene: TRBJ2-2; v_gene: TRBV6-5; abundance: NA; CDR3nt: TGTGCCAGCAGTTACCTTGTCAGCACCGGGGAGCTGTTTTTT; CDR3aa: CASSYLVSTGELFF
d_gene: NA; j_gene: TRBJ1-2; v_gene: TRBV7-9; abundance: NA; CDR3nt: TGTGCCAGCAGCCCCCCGGGGGGGGGCGGCTACACCTTC; CDR3aa: CASSPPGGGGYTF
d_gene: TRBD1; j_gene: TRBJ2-5; v_gene: TRBV29-1; abundance: NA; CDR3nt: TGCAGCGTTGACGGAGCGGTCTGGGGGACAGGAAACCAAGAGACCCAGTACTTC; CDR3aa: CSVDGAVWGTGNQETQYF
d_gene: TRBD1; j_gene: TRBJ1-1; v_gene: TRBV9; abundance: NA; CDR3nt: TGTGCCAGCAGAGCTTTCGACGGACAGGGGGATGAAGCTTTCTTT; CDR3aa: CASRAFDGQGDEAFF
d_gene: TRBD1; j_gene: TRBJ1-1; v_gene: TRBV7-9; abundance: NA; CDR3nt: TGTGCCAGCAGCTCGACAGGGGATGGGACTGAAGCTTTCTTT; CDR3aa: CASSSTGDGTEAFF
d_gene: TRBD2; j_gene: TRBJ2-1; v_gene: TRBV14; abundance: NA; CDR3nt: TGTGCCAGCAGCCGAGTACTAGCGGGAGGGCCACGGGAGCAGTTCTTC; CDR3aa: CASSRVLAGGPREQFF
d_gene: NA; j_gene: TRBJ2-7; v_gene: TRBV4-3; abundance: NA; CDR3nt: TGCGCCAGCAGCCAAGACTTGGGCCCCACCTACGAGCAGTACTTC; CDR3aa: CASSQDLGPTYEQYF
d_gene: NA; j_gene: TRBJ1-5; v_gene: TRBV6-5; abundance: NA; CDR3nt: TGTGCCAGCAGCAAACAACAAAATCAGCCCCAGCATTTT; CDR3aa: CASSKQQNQPQHF